The T cell receptor beta chain under discussion was sequenced for a study of T cells in Graves' hyperthyroidism and ophthalmopathy. This clonotype was seen repeatedly, ten times or more. RNA transcripts were the template for amplifying TCR beta CDR3 regions. The HTBI primer set drove a first-round RT-PCR of the TCR CDR3. TCRdb reprocessed the multiplex PCR reads with MiXCR, giving one entry per CDR3 protein. The table lists about 400,000 distinct CDR3 sequences, approximately 15% of them singletons. This clonotype was obtained from a woman in her thirties with Graves' ophthalmopathy. The sequenced sample was blood.

DNA of the CDR3: TGTGCCAGCAGTTTAGGGGGACAGGCGATCAGGACCCAGCATTTT. It is translated as CASSLGGQAIRTQHF. The chain recombines TRBV12-3 or TRBV12-4 with TRBJ1-5; 8 bases fit TRBD1. The CDR3 covers 15 residues. V lost 1 base to trimming and J lost 11 bases; unmatched junction nucleotides: 10.